The 14 T cell receptor beta chains given below trace back to one sample, sequenced in a study of blood T cells in healthy people across ages. The second PCR ran roughly 7 to 12 cycles with a sample-barcoded 5' primer and J-beta primers. A single record per CDR3 protein comes from TCRdb applying MiXCR to the 5' RACE reads. The sample has 630,000 or so distinct CDR3 sequences, around 32% seen once. Material for sequencing was blood. The receptors were sampled from an elderly woman in good health.

The chain combines TRBV18 with TRBJ2-7; the match to TRBD1 covers 7 bases. Germline CDR1 KGHSH, CDR2 LQKENI. The V and J ends lost 3 bases and 2 bases, in that order; junction bases with no gene match: 10. The CDR3 length is 16 residues. The CDR3 loop reads CASSPSYRGQTYEQYF. CDR3 in DNA: TGTGCCAGCTCACCTTCCTACAGGGGCCAAACCTACGAGCAGTACTTC.

This chain links TRBV9 with TRBJ2-1, with a possible D match to TRBD2 (6 bases). CDR3 length: 17 residues. The germline V gene has CDR1 SGDLS and CDR2 YYNGEE. Trimming shortened V by 3 bases and J by 0 bases, and 16 bases separated the two germline ends. In nucleotides, the CDR3 is TGTGCCAGCAGCGGACGACAGACTAGGAGCTCCTACAATGAGCAGTTCTTC. Residues: CASSGRQTRSSYNEQFF.

Regarding this clonotype: The germline gene is not matched at one end of the junction; a read error may be the cause. V is TRBV20-1 and J is TRBJ2-1; 8 bases map to TRBD2. Per the germline V gene, CDR1 is DFQATT and CDR2 is SNEGSKA (reference sequence). CDR3 length: 12 amino acids. The CDR3 DNA reads TGCAGTGCAACGGGGGGGCTGAATGAGCAGGTCTTC. This translates into CSATGGLNEQVF.

This clonotype was observed many times. V is TRBV9 and J is TRBJ1-2; the match to TRBD1 covers 7 bases. The CDR3 loop spans 14 amino acids. Germline CDR1 and CDR2: SGDLS and YYNGEE. The V segment lost 4 bases and the J segment 4 bases; nucleotides outside the gene matches: 7. The CDR3 DNA sequence: TGTGCCAGCAGCAATGACAGGGAAGTCTATGGCTACACCTTC. Its translation is CASSNDREVYGYTF. The variable domain in full, completed from reference TRBV9 and TRBJ1-2, reads DSGVTQTPKHLITATGQRVTLRCSPRSGDLSVYWYQQSLDQGLQFLIQYYNGEERAKGNILERFSAQQFPDLHSELNLSSLELGDSALYFCASSNDREVYGYTFGSGTRLTVV.

Many counts were recorded for this clonotype. The chain combines TRBV7-8 with TRBJ1-2, with a tentative D call TRBD1 (6 bases). Germline V gene lookup returns CDR1 SGHVS and CDR2 FQNEAQ. Trimming shortened V by 2 bases and J by 2 bases, and 24 bases separated the two germline ends. The CDR3 covers 19 residues. The CDR3 bases are TGTGCCAGCAGCTTAATAAGGGCAGGGGCCACTGTGCTCAACTATGGCTACACCTTC. It is translated as CASSLIRAGATVLNYGYTF.

The CDR3 DNA is TGCAGTGCTAGAGAGTTCCTAGCGGGAGGGTCAGATACGCAGTATTTT. Residues: CSAREFLAGGSDTQYF. The chain is built from TRBV20-1 and TRBJ2-3; 12 positions match TRBD2. V was clipped by 0 bases and J by 4 bases; unmatched bases: 5. Germline V gene data show CDR1 as DFQATT and CDR2 as SNEGSKA (reference sequence). The CDR3 is made up of 16 amino acids.

J is TRBJ1-1 and V is TRBV29-1, with 10 bases lining up with TRBD1. The V segment lost 4 bases and the J segment 4 bases; nucleotides outside the gene matches: 6. This CDR3 contains 14 residues. From germline, CDR1 is SQVTM and CDR2 ANQGSEA. Written as DNA, the CDR3 is TGCAGCGTTGCGAGGACAGGGGGGACCACTGAAGCTTTCTTT. It is translated as CSVARTGGTTEAFF. The variable domain in full, completed from reference TRBV29-1 and TRBJ1-1, reads SAVISQKPSRDICQRGTSLTIQCQVDSQVTMMFWYRQQPGQSLTLIATANQGSEATYESGFVIDKFPISRPNLTFSTLTVSNMSPEDSSIYLCSVARTGGTTEAFFGQGTRLTVV.

The chain carries TRBV6-5 and TRBJ2-4; tentative D call: TRBD1 (6 bases). The CDR3 runs 15 residues. Germline V lookup: CDR1 MNHEY, CDR2 SVGAGI. Trimming pared 6 bases from V and 13 bases from J, leaving 25 bases between. CDR3: CASRRQVGGQEPQYF. The CDR3 DNA reads as TGTGCCAGCAGACGACAGGTTGGAGGACAAGAGCCCCAGTACTTC.

This clonotype was observed many times. The chain couples TRBV7-9 to TRBJ2-7, with unresolved D. The length of the CDR3 is 13 residues. In germline, CDR1 is SEHNR, CDR2 FQNEAQ (reference sequence). V lost 6 bases to trimming and J lost 6 bases, with 15 bases between them. CDR3 residues: CASRPGPSGEQYF. The CDR3 DNA reads as TGTGCCAGCAGACCCGGCCCTTCGGGCGAGCAGTACTTC.

Only a few counts were recorded for this clonotype. V usage is TRBV18 and J usage is TRBJ1-1; D gene uncertain. CDR1 KGHSH and CDR2 LQKENI come from the germline V gene. The CDR3 is 15 amino acids. V gave up 3 bases and J gave up 1 base, with 12 bases separating them. The CDR3 loop reads CASSPLQRTNTEAFF. The CDR3 DNA follows: TGTGCCAGCTCACCGCTACAGAGAACGAACACTGAAGCTTTCTTT. Full variable domain (rest looked up from reference TRBV18 and TRBJ1-1): NAGVMQNPRHLVRRRGQEARLRCSPMKGHSHVYWYRQLPEEGLKFMVYLQKENIIDESGMPKERFSAEFPKEGPSILRIQQVVRGDSAAYFCASSPLQRTNTEAFFGQGTRLTVV.

Only a few counts were recorded for this clonotype. This may arise from a read error, as a much more abundant clone is one base away. The chain couples TRBV5-1 to TRBJ2-4; tentative D call: TRBD2 (7 bases). CDR1 and CDR2 (germline): SGHRS, YFSETQ. The CDR3 contains 13 residues. CDR3 sequence: CPSGENRAGIQYF. CDR3 sequence (DNA): TGCCCCAGCGGGGAAAACAGGGCGGGCATTCAGTACTTC.

This clonotype was counted once. This sequence may be a read error, since a much larger clone differs from it by one base. The V call is TRBV12-3 or TRBV12-4, the J call TRBJ1-1; D uncertain. The CDR3 length is 14 residues. In nucleotides, the CDR3 is TGTGCCAACAGTCCCGAGGGCGTCGGCACTGAAGCTTTCTTT. Amino acid sequence: CANSPEGVGTEAFF.

This clonotype was seen at least ten times. This sequence joins TRBV20-1 and TRBJ2-7, with D tentatively TRBD2 (5 bases). The CDR3 contains 11 residues. Trimming cost V 6 bases and J 2 bases, with 8 bases left between them. CDR1 is DFQATT and CDR2 is SNEGSKA in the germline V gene (reference sequence). CDR3 nucleotides: TGCAGTGCCGGGAAGCCCTACGAGCAGTACTTC. Translation gives CSAGKPYEQYF.

This clonotype came up a few times. Since a much larger clone is just one base distant, this may be a read error. The chain uses TRBV7-9 and TRBJ2-1, with 11 bases identical to TRBD2. The DNA end is more similar to TRBJ2-7, so the J call may be wrong. The CDR3 extends over 20 amino acids. The germline V gene has CDR1 SEHNR and CDR2 FQNEAQ (reference sequence). As DNA, the CDR3 is TGTGCCAGCAGCTCTTTGGTCCTAGCGGGGGGTCCGAACTCCTACAATGAGCAGTACTTC. Residues: CASSSLVLAGGPNSYNEQYF.